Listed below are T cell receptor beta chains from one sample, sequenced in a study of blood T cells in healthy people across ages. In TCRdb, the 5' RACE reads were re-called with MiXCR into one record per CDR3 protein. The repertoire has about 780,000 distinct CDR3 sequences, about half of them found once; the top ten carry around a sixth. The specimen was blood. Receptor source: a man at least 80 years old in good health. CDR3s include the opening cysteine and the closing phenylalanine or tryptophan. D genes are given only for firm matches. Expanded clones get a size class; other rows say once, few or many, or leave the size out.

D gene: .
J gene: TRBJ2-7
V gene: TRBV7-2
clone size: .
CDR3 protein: CASSLATGQPYEQYF
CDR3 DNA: TGTGCCAGCAGCTTAGCGACGGGTCAGCCCTACGAGCAGTACTTC

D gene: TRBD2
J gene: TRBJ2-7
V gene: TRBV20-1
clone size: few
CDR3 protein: CSARELTSAAREQYF
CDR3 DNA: TGCAGTGCTAGAGAACTGACTAGCGCCGCTCGAGAGCAGTACTTC

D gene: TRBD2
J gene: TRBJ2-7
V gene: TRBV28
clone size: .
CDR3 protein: CASIARREGYEQYF
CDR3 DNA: TGTGCCAGCATCGCAAGGCGGGAGGGGTATGAGCAGTACTTC

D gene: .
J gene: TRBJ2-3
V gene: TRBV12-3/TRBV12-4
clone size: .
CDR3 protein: CASSLLYEASTDTQYF
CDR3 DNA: TGTGCCAGCAGTCTTCTCTATGAAGCTAGCACAGATACGCAGTATTTT

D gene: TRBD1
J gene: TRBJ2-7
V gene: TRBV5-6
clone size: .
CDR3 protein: CASSQYDRGSYEQYF
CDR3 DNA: TGTGCCAGCAGCCAATACGACAGGGGGAGCTACGAGCAGTACTTC

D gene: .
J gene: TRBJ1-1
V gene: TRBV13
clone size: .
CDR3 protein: CASRYRAEAFF
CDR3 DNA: TGTGCCAGCAGGTACCGGGCCGAAGCTTTCTTT

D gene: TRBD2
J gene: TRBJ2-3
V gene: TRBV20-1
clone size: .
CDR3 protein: CSAPTSGRVDTQYF
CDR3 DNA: TGCAGTGCTCCGACTAGCGGGAGGGTGGATACGCAGTATTTT

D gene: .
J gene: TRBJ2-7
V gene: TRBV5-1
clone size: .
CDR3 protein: CASSPRDPASNEQYF
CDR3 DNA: TGCGCCAGCAGCCCAAGGGACCCAGCCTCCAACGAGCAGTACTTC

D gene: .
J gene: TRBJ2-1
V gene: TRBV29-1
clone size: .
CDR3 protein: CSPDPERYNEQFF
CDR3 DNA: TGCAGCCCGGACCCAGAAAGGTACAATGAGCAGTTCTTC

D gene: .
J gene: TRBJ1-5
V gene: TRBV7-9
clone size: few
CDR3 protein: CASNRNPGYNQPQHF
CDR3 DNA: TGTGCCAGCAACCGCAATCCGGGGTACAATCAGCCCCAGCATTTT

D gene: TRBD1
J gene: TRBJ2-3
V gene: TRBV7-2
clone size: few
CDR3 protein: CASSSRQGARDTQYF
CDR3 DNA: TGTGCCAGCAGCTCCCGACAGGGGGCGAGAGATACGCAGTATTTT

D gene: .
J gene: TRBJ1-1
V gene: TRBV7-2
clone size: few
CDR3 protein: CASSWVGRANTEAFF
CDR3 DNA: TGTGCCAGCAGCTGGGTGGGCAGGGCGAACACTGAAGCTTTCTTT

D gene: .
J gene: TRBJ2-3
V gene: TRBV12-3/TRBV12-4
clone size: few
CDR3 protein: CASSGRVSTDVQYF
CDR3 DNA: TGTGCCAGCAGTGGACGGGTGAGCACAGATGTGCAGTATTTT

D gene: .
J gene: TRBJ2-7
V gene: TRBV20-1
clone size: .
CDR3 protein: CSAQGLSFYNEQYF
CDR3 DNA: TGCAGTGCCCAGGGGTTGTCTTTCTACAATGAGCAGTACTTC

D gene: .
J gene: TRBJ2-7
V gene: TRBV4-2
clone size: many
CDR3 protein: CASSLAGGGDEQYF
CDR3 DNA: TGTGCCAGCAGCCTCGCAGGGGGAGGGGACGAGCAGTACTTC

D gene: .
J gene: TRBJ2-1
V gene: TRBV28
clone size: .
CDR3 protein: CASSASGTYQFF
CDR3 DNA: TGTGCCAGCAGCGCCTCCGGGACTTACCAGTTCTTC

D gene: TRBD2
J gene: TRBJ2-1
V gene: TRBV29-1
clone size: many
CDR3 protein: CSVEDPGSGAYNEQFF
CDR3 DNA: TGCAGCGTTGAAGACCCGGGTAGCGGGGCCTACAATGAGCAGTTCTTC

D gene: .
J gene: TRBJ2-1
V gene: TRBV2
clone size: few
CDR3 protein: CASTPRGVDEQFF
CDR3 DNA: TGTGCCAGCACCCCAAGGGGCGTTGATGAGCAGTTCTTC

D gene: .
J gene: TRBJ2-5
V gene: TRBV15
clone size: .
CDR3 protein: CATSLGRVGETQYF
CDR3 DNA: TGTGCCACCAGCCTCGGAAGGGTAGGAGAGACCCAGTACTTC

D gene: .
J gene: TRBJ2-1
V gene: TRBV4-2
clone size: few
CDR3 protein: CASSQVNSGAYNEQFF
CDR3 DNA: TGTGCCAGCAGCCAAGTGAATAGCGGAGCCTACAATGAGCAGTTCTTC

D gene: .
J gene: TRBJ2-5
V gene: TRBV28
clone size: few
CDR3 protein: CASTRPGLETQYF
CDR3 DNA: TGTGCCAGCACCAGACCGGGACTTGAGACCCAGTACTTC

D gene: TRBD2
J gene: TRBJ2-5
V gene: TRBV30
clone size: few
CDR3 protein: CAWSVGGADQETQYF
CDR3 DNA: TGTGCCTGGAGTGTCGGGGGGGCAGACCAAGAGACCCAGTACTTC

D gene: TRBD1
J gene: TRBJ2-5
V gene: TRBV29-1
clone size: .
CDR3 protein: CSVEETGSEQYF
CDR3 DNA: TGCAGCGTTGAAGAGACAGGGTCTGAGCAGTACTTC

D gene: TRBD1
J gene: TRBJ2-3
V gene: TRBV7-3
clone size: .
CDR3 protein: CASSLGTGANTQYF
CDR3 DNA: TGTGCCAGCAGCTTAGGGACAGGTGCGAATACGCAGTATTTT

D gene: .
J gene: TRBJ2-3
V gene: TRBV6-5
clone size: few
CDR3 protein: CASSYVSRTGTTDTQYF
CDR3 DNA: TGTGCCAGCAGTTACGTCTCGCGAACAGGCACCACAGATACGCAGTATTTT

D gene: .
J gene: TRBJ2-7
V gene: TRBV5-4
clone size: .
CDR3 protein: CASSSPGVFDEQYF
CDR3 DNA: TGTGCCAGCAGCTCGCCTGGGGTGTTCGACGAGCAGTACTTC

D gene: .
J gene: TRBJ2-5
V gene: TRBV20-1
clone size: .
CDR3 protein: CSASWANYNNEQYF
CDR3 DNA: TGCAGTGCTAGTTGGGCGAATTACAACAATGAGCAGTACTTC

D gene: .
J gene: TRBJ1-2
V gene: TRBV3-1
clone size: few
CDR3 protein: CASSHGQYGYTF
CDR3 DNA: TGTGCCAGCAGCCATGGTCAGTACGGCTACACCTTC

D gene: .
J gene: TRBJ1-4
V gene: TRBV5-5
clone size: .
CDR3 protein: CASSLGITASTNEKLFF
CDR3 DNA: TGTGCCAGCAGCTTGGGGATTACCGCCTCAACTAATGAAAAACTGTTTTTT

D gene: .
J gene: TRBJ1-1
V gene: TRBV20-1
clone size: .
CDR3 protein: CSAVLSVTNTEAFF
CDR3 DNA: TGCAGTGCTGTATTATCAGTGACGAACACTGAGGCTTTCTTT

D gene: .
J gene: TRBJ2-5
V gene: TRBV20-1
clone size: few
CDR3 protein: CSAWAGGRETQYF
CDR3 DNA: TGCAGTGCCTGGGCTGGGGGAAGAGAGACCCAGTACTTC

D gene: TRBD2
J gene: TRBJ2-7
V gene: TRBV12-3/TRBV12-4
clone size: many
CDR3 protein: CASTLRTSGIDEQYF
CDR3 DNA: TGTGCCAGCACTCTTAGGACTAGCGGGATTGACGAGCAGTACTTC

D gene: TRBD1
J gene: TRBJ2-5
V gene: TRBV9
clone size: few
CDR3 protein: CASSVDVGKGAETQYF
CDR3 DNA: TGTGCCAGCAGCGTAGATGTCGGGAAGGGGGCGGAGACCCAGTACTTC

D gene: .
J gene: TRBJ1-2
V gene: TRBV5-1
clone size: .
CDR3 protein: CASSLYEGNYDYTF
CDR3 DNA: TGCGCCAGCAGCTTGTACGAGGGAAACTATGACTACACCTTC

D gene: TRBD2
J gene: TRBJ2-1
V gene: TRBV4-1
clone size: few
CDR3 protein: CASSPIPGGAHEQFF
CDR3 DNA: TGCGCCAGCAGCCCCATCCCGGGGGGGGCTCATGAGCAGTTCTTC

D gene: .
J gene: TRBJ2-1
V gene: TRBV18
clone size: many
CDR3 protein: CASSGTGLDYNEQFF
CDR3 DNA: TGTGCCAGCAGTGGAACAGGGCTAGACTACAATGAGCAGTTCTTC

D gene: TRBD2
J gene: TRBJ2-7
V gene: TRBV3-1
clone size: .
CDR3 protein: CASSLLVRLAGANSYEQYF
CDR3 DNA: TGTGCCAGCAGCCTTTTGGTTCGACTAGCGGGAGCAAACTCCTACGAGCAGTACTTC

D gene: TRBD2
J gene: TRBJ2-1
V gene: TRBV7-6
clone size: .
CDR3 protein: CASSLTGLTSGRNNEQFF
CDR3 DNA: TGTGCCAGCAGCTTAACAGGACTGACTAGCGGGAGAAACAATGAGCAGTTCTTC

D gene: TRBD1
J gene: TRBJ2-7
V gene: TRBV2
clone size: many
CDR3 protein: CASSTQGAGYEQYF
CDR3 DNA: TGTGCCAGCAGTACACAGGGGGCTGGCTACGAGCAGTACTTC

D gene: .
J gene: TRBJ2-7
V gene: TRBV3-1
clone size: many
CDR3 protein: CASSPPTSIYEQYF
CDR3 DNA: TGTGCCAGCAGCCCTCCGACCAGCATCTACGAGCAGTACTTC

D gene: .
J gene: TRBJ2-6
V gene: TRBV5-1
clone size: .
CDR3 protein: CASSLEVGANVLTF
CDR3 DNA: TGCGCCAGCAGCTTGGAGGTTGGGGCCAACGTCCTGACTTTC

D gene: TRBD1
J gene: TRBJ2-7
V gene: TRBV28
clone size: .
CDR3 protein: CASSTGGQPYEQYF
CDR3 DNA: TGTGCCAGCAGTACAGGGGGACAGCCCTACGAGCAGTACTTC

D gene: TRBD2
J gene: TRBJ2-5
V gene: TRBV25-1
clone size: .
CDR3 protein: CASSESGGRSGEQYF
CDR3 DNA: TGTGCCAGCAGTGAATCTGGCGGGAGAAGTGGTGAGCAGTACTTC